This T cell receptor (beta chain) was retrieved from a study of T cell responses to AZD1222 COVID-19 vaccine. Per germline, CDR1 SQVTM and CDR2 ANQGSEA. CDR3 length equals 12 residues. Trimming removed 1 base at V and 5 bases at J, with 8 bases between. Sequenced by immunoSEQ multiplex PCR; TCRdb stores in-frame clones only, minus some. This sample has under 130,000 clones, with approximately 96% found just once. Study observations and caveats: Spike regions recognized by vaccine-associated CD4 TCRs spanned the protein, led by 160-218 and 743-854. Baseline serology detected seropositivity in only 5 or 6 AZD1222 recipients. The study reported that nearly half of spike-specific TCRs target unmutated variant regions.

On this clone itself: The antigen is unknown.

This chain connects TRBV29-1 to TRBJ2-5; D ambiguous. Sequenced here: peripheral blood, sampled on day 0 of AZD1222 vaccination. The clonotype comes from an adult in good health. As DNA, the CDR3 is TGCAGCGTTGAAGGGGAAGGGGAGACCCAGTACTTC. It specifies CSVEGEGETQYF. The whole variable domain, remainder taken from reference TRBV29-1 and TRBJ2-5, is SAVISQKPSRDICQRGTSLTIQCQVDSQVTMMFWYRQQPGQSLTLIATANQGSEATYESGFVIDKFPISRPNLTFSTLTVSNMSPEDSSIYLCSVEGEGETQYFGPGTRLLVL.